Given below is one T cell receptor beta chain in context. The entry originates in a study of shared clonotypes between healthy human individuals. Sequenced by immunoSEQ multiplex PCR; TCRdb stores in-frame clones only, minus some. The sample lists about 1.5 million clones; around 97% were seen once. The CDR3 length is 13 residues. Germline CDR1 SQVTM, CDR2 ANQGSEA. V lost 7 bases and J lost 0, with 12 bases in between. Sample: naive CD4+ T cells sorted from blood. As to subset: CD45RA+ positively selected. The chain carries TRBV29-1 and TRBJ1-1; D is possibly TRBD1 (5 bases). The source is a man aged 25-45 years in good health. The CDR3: CSASGLMNTEAFF. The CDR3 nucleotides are TGCAGCGCTTCGGGACTCATGAACACTGAAGCTTTCTTT.